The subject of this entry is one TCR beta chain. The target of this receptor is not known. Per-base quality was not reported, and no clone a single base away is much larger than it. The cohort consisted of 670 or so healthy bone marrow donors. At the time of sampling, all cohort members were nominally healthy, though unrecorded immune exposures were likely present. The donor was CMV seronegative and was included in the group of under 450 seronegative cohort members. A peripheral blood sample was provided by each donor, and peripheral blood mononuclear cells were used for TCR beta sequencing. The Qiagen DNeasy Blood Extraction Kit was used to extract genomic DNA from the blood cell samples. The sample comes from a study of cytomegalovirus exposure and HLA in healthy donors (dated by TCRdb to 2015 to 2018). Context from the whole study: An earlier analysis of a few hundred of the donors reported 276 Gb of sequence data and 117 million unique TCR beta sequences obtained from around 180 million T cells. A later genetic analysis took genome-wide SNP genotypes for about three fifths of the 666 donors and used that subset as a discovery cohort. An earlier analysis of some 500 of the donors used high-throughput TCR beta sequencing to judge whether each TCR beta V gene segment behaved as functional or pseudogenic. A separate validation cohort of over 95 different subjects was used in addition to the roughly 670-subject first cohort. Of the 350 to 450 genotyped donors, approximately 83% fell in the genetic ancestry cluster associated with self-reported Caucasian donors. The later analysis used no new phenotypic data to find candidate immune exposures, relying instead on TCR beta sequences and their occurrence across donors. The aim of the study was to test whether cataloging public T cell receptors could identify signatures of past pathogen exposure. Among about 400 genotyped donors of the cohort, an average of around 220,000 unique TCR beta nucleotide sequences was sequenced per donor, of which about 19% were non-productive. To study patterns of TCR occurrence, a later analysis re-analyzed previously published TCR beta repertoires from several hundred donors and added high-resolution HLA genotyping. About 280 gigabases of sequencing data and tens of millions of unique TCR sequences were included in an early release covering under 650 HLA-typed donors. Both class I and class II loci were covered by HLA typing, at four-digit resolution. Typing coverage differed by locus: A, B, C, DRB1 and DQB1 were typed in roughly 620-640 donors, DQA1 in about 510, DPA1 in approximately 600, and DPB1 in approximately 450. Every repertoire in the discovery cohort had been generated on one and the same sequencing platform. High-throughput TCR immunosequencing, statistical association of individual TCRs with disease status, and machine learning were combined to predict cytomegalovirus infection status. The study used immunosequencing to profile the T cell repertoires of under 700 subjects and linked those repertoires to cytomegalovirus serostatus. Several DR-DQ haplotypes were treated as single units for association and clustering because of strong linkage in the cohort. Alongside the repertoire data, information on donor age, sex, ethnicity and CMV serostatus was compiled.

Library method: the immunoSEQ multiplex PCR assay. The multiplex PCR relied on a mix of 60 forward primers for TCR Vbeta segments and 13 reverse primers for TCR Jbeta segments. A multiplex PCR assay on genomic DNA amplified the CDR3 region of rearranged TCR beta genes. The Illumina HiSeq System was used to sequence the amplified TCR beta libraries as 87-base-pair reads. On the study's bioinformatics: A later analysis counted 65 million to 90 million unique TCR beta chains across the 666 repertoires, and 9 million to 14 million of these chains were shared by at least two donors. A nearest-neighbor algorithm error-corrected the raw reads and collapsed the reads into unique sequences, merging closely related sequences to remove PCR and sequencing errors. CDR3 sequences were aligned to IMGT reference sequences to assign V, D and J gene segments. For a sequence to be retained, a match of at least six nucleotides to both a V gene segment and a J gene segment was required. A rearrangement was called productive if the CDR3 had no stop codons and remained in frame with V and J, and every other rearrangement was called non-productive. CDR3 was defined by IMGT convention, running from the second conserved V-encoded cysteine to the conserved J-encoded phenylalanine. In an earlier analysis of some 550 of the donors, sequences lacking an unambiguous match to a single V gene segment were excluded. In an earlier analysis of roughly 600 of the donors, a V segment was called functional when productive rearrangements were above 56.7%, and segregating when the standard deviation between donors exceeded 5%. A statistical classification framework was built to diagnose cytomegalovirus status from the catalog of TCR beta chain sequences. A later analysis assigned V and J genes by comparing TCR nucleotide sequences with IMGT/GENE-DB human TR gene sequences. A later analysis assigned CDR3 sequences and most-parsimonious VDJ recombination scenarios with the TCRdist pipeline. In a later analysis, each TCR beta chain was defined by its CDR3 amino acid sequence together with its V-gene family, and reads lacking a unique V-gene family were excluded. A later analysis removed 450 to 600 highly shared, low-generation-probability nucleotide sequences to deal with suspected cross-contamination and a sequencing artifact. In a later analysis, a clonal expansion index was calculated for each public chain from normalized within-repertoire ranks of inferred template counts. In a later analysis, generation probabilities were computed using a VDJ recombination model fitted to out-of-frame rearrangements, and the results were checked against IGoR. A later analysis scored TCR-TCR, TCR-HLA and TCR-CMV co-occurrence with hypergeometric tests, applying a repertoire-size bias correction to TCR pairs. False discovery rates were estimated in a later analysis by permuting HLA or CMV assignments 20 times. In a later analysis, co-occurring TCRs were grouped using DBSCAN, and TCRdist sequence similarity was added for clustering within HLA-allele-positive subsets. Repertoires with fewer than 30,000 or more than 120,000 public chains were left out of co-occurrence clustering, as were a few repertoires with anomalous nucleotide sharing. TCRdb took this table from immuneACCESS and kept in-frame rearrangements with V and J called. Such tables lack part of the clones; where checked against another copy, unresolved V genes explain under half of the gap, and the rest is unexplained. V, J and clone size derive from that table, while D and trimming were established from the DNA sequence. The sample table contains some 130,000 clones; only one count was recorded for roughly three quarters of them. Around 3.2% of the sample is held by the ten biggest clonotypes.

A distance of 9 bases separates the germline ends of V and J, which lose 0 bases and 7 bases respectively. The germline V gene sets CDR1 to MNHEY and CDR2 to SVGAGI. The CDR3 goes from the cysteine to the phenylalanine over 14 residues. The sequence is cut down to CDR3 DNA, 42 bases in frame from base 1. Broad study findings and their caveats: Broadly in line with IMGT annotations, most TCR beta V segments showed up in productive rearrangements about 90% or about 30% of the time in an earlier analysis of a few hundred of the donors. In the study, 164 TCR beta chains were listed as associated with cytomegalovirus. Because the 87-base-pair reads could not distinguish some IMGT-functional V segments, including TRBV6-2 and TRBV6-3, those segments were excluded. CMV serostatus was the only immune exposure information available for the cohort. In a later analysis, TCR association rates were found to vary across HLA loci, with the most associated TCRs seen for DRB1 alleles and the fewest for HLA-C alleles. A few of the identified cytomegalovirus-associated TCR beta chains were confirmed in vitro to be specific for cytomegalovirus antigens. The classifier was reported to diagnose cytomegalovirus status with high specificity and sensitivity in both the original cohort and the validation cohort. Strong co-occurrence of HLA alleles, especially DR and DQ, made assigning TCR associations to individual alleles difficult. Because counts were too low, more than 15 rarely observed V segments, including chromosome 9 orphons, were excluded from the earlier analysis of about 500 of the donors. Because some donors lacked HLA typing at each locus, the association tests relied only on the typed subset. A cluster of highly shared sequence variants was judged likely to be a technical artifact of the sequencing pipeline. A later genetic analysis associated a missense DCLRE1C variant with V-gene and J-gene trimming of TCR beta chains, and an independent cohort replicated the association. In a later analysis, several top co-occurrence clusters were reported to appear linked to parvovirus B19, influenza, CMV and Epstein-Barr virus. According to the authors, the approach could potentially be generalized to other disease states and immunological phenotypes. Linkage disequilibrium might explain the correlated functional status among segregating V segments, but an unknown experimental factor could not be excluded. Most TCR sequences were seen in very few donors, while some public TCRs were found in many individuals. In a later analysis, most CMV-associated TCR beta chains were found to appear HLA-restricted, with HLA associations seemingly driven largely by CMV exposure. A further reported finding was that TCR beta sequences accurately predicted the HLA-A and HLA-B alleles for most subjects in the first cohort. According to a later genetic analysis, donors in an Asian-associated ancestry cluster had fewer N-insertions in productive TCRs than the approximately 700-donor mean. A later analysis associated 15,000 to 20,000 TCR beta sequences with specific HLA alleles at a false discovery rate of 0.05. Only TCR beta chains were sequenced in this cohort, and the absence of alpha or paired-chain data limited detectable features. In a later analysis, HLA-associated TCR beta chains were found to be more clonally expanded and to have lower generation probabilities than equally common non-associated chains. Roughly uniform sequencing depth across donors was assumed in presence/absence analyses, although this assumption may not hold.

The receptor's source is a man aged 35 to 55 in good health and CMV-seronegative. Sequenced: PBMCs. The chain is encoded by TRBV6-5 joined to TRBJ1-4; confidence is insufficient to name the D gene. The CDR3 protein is CASSYSAPGEKLFF. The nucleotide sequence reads TGTGCCAGCAGTTACTCAGCTCCCGGTGAAAAACTGTTTTTT.